This T cell receptor beta chain was captured by sequencing in a study of shared clonotypes between healthy human individuals. Study-wide findings and caveats: In a handful of donors, around 5% of naive CD4 clonotypes appeared in common. Generally, naive subsets (rather than memory subsets) showed larger estimated richness.

This clone was counted once. No antigen is known for it. Method: immunoSEQ multiplex PCR; TCRdb's copy keeps in-frame clones and lacks some. Altogether about 1.9 million clones are present, around 93% being singletons, with the ten largest covering less than 2%. It was CD45RO-negative cells, positively selected for CCR7, that made up naive CD8 cells, with terminally differentiated effector memory CD45RA+ cells excluded. From germline, CDR1 is LGHNA and CDR2 YSLEER. The CDR3 runs to 18 residues. The ends were cut back, 0 bases at V and 3 bases at J, with 18 bases in the middle. This rearrangement joins TRBV4-3 to TRBJ1-3, with no clear D. The sequence came from a man aged 18 to 35 in good health. Some clones in this sample may be carry-over from other donors' samples. Sample: naive CD8+ T cells from PBMCs. CDR3 sequence (DNA): TGCGCCAGCAGCCAAGATTTTCACAGCATGAGATATGGAAACACCATATATTTT. Translated: CASSQDFHSMRYGNTIYF.